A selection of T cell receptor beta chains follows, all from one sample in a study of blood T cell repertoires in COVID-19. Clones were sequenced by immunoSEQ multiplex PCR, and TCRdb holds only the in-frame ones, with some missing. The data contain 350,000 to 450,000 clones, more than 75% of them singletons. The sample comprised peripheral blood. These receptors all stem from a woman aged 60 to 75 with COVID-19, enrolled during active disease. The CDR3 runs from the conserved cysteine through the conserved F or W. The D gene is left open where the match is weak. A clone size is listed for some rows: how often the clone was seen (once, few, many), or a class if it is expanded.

CASSELLGQGGEKLFF,TGTGCCAGCAGTGAACTACTCGGTCAGGGGGGAGAAAAACTGTTTTTT,16,TRBV6-1,TRBJ1-4,NA,TRBD1
CASGKTDRVSPDTQYF,TGTGCTAGTGGTAAAACGGACAGGGTTTCTCCAGATACGCAGTATTTT,16,TRBV12-5,TRBJ2-3,NA,TRBD1
CASSFETGYYEQYF,TGTGCCAGCAGCTTCGAGACAGGGTACTACGAGCAGTACTTC,14,TRBV5-6,TRBJ2-7,many,TRBD1
CASKALAGASTGELFF,TGTGCCAGTAAGGCACTAGCGGGGGCCTCCACCGGGGAGCTGTTTTTT,16,TRBV19,TRBJ2-2,NA,TRBD2
CASTLQVNQPQHF,TGTGCCAGCACTCTTCAGGTGAATCAGCCCCAGCATTTT,13,TRBV6-6,TRBJ1-5,NA,NA
CASSLLGPTGYTF,TGTGCCAGCAGTTTGCTGGGGCCCACTGGCTACACCTTC,13,TRBV6-2/TRBV6-3,TRBJ1-2,once,NA
CASSLHTGTGNDEQYF,TGTGCCAGCAGTTTACATACTGGGACAGGGAATGACGAGCAGTACTTC,16,TRBV28,TRBJ2-7,NA,TRBD1
CASKKGIGEKLFF,TGTGCCAGCAAAAAGGGGATAGGAGAAAAACTGTTTTTT,13,TRBV2,TRBJ1-4,NA,NA
CAWSVRGYTYEQYF,TGTGCCTGGAGTGTACGGGGGTACACCTACGAGCAGTACTTC,14,TRBV30,TRBJ2-7,once,NA
CATWGGGVNEKLFF,TGTGCCACGTGGGGGGGCGGCGTGAATGAAAAACTGTTTTTT,14,TRBV2,TRBJ1-4,NA,NA
CASSSYRGQDEQYF,TGTGCCAGCAGCTCCTACCGGGGACAGGACGAGCAGTACTTC,14,TRBV7-9,TRBJ2-7,NA,TRBD1
CSASSPGTPYSNEKLFF,TGCAGTGCCAGTTCTCCCGGGACACCTTATTCTAATGAAAAACTGTTTTTT,17,TRBV20-1,TRBJ1-4,once,NA
CATSRDKAGGAYEQYF,TGTGCCACCAGCAGAGATAAAGCGGGGGGAGCCTACGAGCAGTACTTC,16,TRBV15,TRBJ2-7,NA,TRBD2
CASSQSSGGSKNIQYF,TGTGCCAGCAGCCAAAGTTCGGGGGGGTCCAAAAACATTCAGTACTTC,16,TRBV3-1/TRBV3-2,TRBJ2-4,NA,TRBD2
CASSLITNYGYTF,TGTGCCAGCAGTTTGATTACAAACTATGGCTACACCTTC,13,TRBV28,TRBJ1-2,once,NA
CASSFPAGAYNEQFF,TGTGCCAGCAGCTTCCCGGCGGGGGCCTACAATGAGCAGTTCTTC,15,TRBV7-2,TRBJ2-1,NA,TRBD2
CATSRPTQGAGTGELFF,TGTGCCACCTCCCGCCCTACTCAGGGGGCAGGGACCGGGGAGCTGTTTTTT,17,TRBV24-1,TRBJ2-2,few,TRBD1
CASSQNKNTEAFF,TGCGCCAGCAGCCAAAACAAGAACACTGAAGCTTTCTTT,13,TRBV4-1,TRBJ1-1,once,NA
CASSLLDRDGVKLFF,TGTGCCAGCAGCTTGCTGGACAGGGATGGGGTAAAACTGTTTTTT,15,TRBV5-6,TRBJ1-4,NA,TRBD1
CASSSQGFTANEKLFF,TGTGCCAGTAGTTCACAGGGATTTACGGCTAATGAAAAACTGTTTTTT,16,TRBV19,TRBJ1-4,NA,NA
CASSSTGVGYGYTF,TGTGCCAGCAGCTCTACAGGGGTTGGCTATGGCTACACCTTC,14,TRBV7-2,TRBJ1-2,NA,TRBD1
CASSATTLNTGELFF,TGTGCCAGCAGTGCCACTACCTTGAACACCGGGGAGCTGTTTTTT,15,TRBV2,TRBJ2-2,NA,NA